The source of this TCR beta chain is a study of Graves' ophthalmopathy and Graves' hyperthyroidism. Amplified TCR beta CDR3 regions were obtained using RNA transcripts as template. An opening RT-PCR round employed HTBI primers and preceded a second-round multiplex PCR. TCRdb passed the multiplex PCR reads through MiXCR, listing each CDR3 protein once. The sample has 450,000 or so distinct CDR3 sequences; approximately 14% are singletons. As the starting material, roughly 9.8 ml of fresh peripheral blood yielded the PBMCs. Deletions cut 7 bases from V and 1 base from J, with 16 bases between. Germline V gene lookup returns CDR1 MDHEN and CDR2 SYDVKM. The CDR3 sequence is 15 residues long. This clonotype was recorded at least ten times. Its specificity is not known. Study-level points and caveats: A 13-signature model separated ophthalmopathy from stable hyperthyroidism, 87.88% sensitivity, about 81% specificity.

This sequence was found in a woman between 25 and 40 years old with Graves' ophthalmopathy. The sequenced sample consisted of blood. V and J are TRBV28 and TRBJ1-1; no clear D gene. For the CDR3, the DNA is TGTGCCAGCACCCAAACCCACGGGTGGAACACTGAAGCTTTCTTT. It yields the protein CASTQTHGWNTEAFF.